Listed below are T cell receptor beta chains from one sample, sequenced in a study of PD-1 blockade in mismatch repair-deficient tumors. Profiling relied on immunoSEQ multiplex PCR, and the TCRdb table lists in-frame clones only, not all of them. The repertoire holds approximately 63,000 clones, approximately 88% seen once, with about 15% in the top ten. The material sequenced was peripheral blood, taken 52 weeks after starting pembrolizumab. The receptors originated from an adult with mismatch repair-deficient cancer. Both conserved end residues are part of each CDR3. The D gene is left open where the match is weak. Where a row states a size, it is once, few, many or the class of an expanded clone; other rows omit it.

size: .
J: TRBJ1-3
V: TRBV23-1
D: TRBD1
CDR3: CASSQSNRQGFTGNTIYF
DNA: TGCGCCAGCAGTCAATCGAACAGACAGGGATTTACTGGAAACACCATATATTTT

size: .
J: TRBJ2-1
V: TRBV9
D: .
CDR3: CASSVRVDNEQFF
DNA: TGTGCCAGCAGCGTCCGGGTGGACAATGAGCAGTTCTTC

size: few
J: TRBJ2-5
V: TRBV19
D: .
CDR3: CASGGSETQYF
DNA: TGTGCCAGCGGGGGCTCGGAGACCCAGTACTTC

size: .
J: TRBJ2-7
V: TRBV30
D: .
CDR3: CAWSVIASYEQYF
DNA: TGTGCCTGGAGTGTCATAGCCAGCTACGAGCAGTACTTC

size: .
J: TRBJ2-7
V: TRBV29-1
D: .
CDR3: CSVKAGSPYEQYF
DNA: TGCAGCGTTAAAGCGGGTTCTCCCTACGAGCAGTACTTC

size: few
J: TRBJ2-7
V: TRBV4-1
D: TRBD1
CDR3: CASSRSQGVYEQYF
DNA: TGCGCCAGCAGCCGAAGCCAGGGGGTCTACGAGCAGTACTTC

size: once
J: TRBJ2-5
V: TRBV7-8
D: TRBD1
CDR3: CASSPSRGQTGETQYF
DNA: TGTGCCAGCAGTCCTTCTAGGGGGCAAACGGGGGAGACCCAGTACTTC

size: .
J: TRBJ2-3
V: TRBV7-9
D: TRBD2
CDR3: CASSLGPGTSSDTQYF
DNA: TGTGCCAGCAGCTTAGGACCTGGGACTAGCTCAGATACGCAGTATTTT

size: .
J: TRBJ2-7
V: TRBV5-1
D: TRBD2
CDR3: CASSLGASGPSLEYF
DNA: TGCGCCAGCAGCTTGGGAGCTAGCGGGCCTAGTCTGGAGTACTTC

size: .
J: TRBJ2-1
V: TRBV11-2
D: .
CDR3: CASSLGLGFGEQFF
DNA: TGTGCCAGCAGCTTAGGGCTAGGATTCGGTGAGCAGTTCTTC

size: .
J: TRBJ2-4
V: TRBV28
D: TRBD2
CDR3: CASSSGIGTSGLAKNIQYF
DNA: TGTGCCAGCAGCTCCGGTATAGGGACTAGCGGCCTAGCCAAAAACATTCAGTACTTC

size: .
J: TRBJ2-7
V: TRBV5-1
D: .
CDR3: CASSLAGEAYEQYF
DNA: TGCGCCAGCAGCTTGGCGGGGGAGGCCTACGAGCAGTACTTC

size: .
J: TRBJ1-1
V: TRBV5-6
D: TRBD1
CDR3: CASSLGQGRKNTEAFF
DNA: TGTGCCAGCAGCTTGGGACAGGGGAGGAAGAACACTGAAGCTTTCTTT

size: .
J: TRBJ2-2
V: TRBV5-5
D: TRBD1
CDR3: CASSFPDRDPTGELFF
DNA: TGTGCCAGCAGCTTCCCCGACAGGGACCCCACCGGGGAGCTGTTTTTT

size: .
J: TRBJ2-7
V: TRBV19
D: TRBD2
CDR3: CASSIITSGSYEQYF
DNA: TGTGCCAGTAGTATCATCACTAGCGGGTCCTACGAGCAGTACTTC

size: .
J: TRBJ1-1
V: TRBV4-3
D: .
CDR3: CASSREGRNTEAFF
DNA: TGCGCCAGCAGCCGGGAGGGACGGAACACTGAAGCTTTCTTT

size: .
J: TRBJ2-3
V: TRBV28
D: .
CDR3: CASSFLQGSTDTQYF
DNA: TGTGCCAGCAGTTTCTTACAGGGAAGCACAGATACGCAGTATTTT

size: .
J: TRBJ2-1
V: TRBV7-9
D: TRBD1
CDR3: CASSFRTGAYNEQFF
DNA: TGTGCCAGCAGCTTCAGGACAGGGGCCTACAATGAGCAGTTCTTC

size: .
J: TRBJ2-3
V: TRBV7-2
D: .
CDR3: CASSALGLATDTQYF
DNA: TGTGCCAGCAGCGCTCTGGGTTTAGCCACAGATACGCAGTATTTT

size: .
J: TRBJ2-7
V: TRBV5-1
D: TRBD2
CDR3: CASSVGTSYEQYF
DNA: TGCGCCAGCAGCGTCGGGACTAGTTACGAGCAGTACTTC

size: few
J: TRBJ2-7
V: TRBV19
D: .
CDR3: CASSIADGGYEQYF
DNA: TGTGCCAGTAGTATCGCGGACGGAGGGTACGAGCAGTACTTC

size: .
J: TRBJ2-1
V: TRBV27
D: .
CDR3: CASSLRANNEQFF
DNA: TGTGCCAGCAGTCTCCGAGCAAACAATGAGCAGTTCTTC

size: .
J: TRBJ1-3
V: TRBV7-2
D: .
CDR3: CASSERVSSGNTIYF
DNA: TGTGCCAGCAGCGAACGGGTCAGCTCTGGAAACACCATATATTTT

size: .
J: TRBJ2-7
V: TRBV5-1
D: TRBD2
CDR3: CASSLTSGKTSYEQYF
DNA: TGCGCCAGCAGCTTGACTAGCGGGAAGACCTCCTACGAGCAGTACTTC

size: .
J: TRBJ1-2
V: TRBV13
D: .
CDR3: CASSLDGGYGYTF
DNA: TGTGCCAGCAGCTTGGACGGCGGATATGGCTACACCTTC

size: .
J: TRBJ2-4
V: TRBV6-6
D: .
CDR3: CASSYEAKNIQYF
DNA: TGTGCCAGCAGTTACGAGGCCAAAAACATTCAGTACTTC

size: .
J: TRBJ2-7
V: TRBV28
D: TRBD1
CDR3: CASSSTGTGDYEQYF
DNA: TGTGCCAGCAGTTCCACCGGGACAGGGGACTACGAGCAGTACTTC

size: once
J: TRBJ2-7
V: TRBV5-4
D: TRBD1
CDR3: CASSQQTGTGAYEQYF
DNA: TGTGCCAGCAGCCAACAAACCGGGACAGGGGCCTACGAGCAGTACTTC

size: .
J: TRBJ2-1
V: TRBV19
D: TRBD2
CDR3: CASSKLAGDEQFF
DNA: TGTGCCAGTAGTAAGCTAGCGGGAGATGAGCAGTTCTTC

size: .
J: TRBJ2-5
V: TRBV7-2
D: TRBD1
CDR3: CASSPAGQGARETQYF
DNA: TGTGCCAGCAGCCCCGCCGGACAGGGGGCGCGAGAGACCCAGTACTTC

size: .
J: TRBJ2-1
V: TRBV4-2
D: TRBD2
CDR3: CASSQSDSPLGGEQFF
DNA: TGTGCCAGCAGCCAATCTGACTCCCCTTTGGGAGGGGAGCAGTTCTTC

size: few
J: TRBJ2-5
V: TRBV5-1
D: .
CDR3: CASSSEIGQSYTRETQYF
DNA: TGCGCCAGCAGCTCCGAAATCGGACAGTCCTACACCAGAGAGACCCAGTACTTC